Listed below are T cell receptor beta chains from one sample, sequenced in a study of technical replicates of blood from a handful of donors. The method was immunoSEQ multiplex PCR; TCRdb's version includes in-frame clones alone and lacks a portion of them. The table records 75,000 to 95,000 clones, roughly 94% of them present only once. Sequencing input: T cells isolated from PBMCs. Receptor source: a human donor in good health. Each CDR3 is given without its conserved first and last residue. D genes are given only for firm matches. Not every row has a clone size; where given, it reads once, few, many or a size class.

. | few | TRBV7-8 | ASSLVSETEAF
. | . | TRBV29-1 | SVDPVGGGLVYGYT
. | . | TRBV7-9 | ASSLATYIDSNQPQH
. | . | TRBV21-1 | ASSNPRTGGRAGELF
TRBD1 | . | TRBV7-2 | ASSLWAGRQGGTEAF
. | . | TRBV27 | ASSRRSGGAVHGYT
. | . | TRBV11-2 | ASSFDTYEQY
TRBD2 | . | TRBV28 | ATRRLATYNEQF
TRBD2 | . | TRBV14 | ASSQGLAVAYEQY
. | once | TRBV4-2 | ASSRREEGSYEQY
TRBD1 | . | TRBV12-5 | ASGWATGRGNTIY
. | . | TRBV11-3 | ASSPVGKGTGELF
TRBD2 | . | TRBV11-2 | ASSSAGGNYNEQF
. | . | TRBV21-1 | ASSNPKRGEPYEQY
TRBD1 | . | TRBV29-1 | SGGTGASEQF
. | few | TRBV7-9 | ASSYDTNSNQPQH
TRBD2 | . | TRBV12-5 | ASGLVLSGRNTGELF
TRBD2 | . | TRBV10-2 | ASSESTLAGREQF
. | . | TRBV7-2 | ASSQTRNEQF
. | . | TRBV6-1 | ASVGAGDTQY
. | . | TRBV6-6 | ASSHGGNQPQH
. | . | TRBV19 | ASSIAPPDTEAF
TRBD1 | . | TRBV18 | ASSPRQGQVIYEQY
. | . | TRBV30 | AWVPLGGNTDTQY
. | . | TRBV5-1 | ASSLGAANTGELF
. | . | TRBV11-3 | ASSQGGTQY
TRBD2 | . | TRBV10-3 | AIGLAGAEQY
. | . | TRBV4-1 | ASSQGQGLSQPQH
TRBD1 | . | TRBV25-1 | AIRLGTGGYT
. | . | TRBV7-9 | ASSPVRGIETQY
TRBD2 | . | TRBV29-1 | SVEPPGLAGWHEQF
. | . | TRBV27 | ASSPTSLTTYNEQF
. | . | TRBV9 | ASGQRHLSGNTIY
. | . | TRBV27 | ASSQGAGQPQH
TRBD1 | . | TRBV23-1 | ARLQGAAYEQY
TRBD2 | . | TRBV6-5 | ASSYSSSGVYEQY
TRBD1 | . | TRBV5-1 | ASSLASDRATEAF
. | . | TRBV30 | AWSVQGNTIY
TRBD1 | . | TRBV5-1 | ASSFSGTGSDTQY
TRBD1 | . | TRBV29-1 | SVRQGKTEAF
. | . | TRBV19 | ATSPGMSGGVPLH
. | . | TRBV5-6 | ASSLLLNYGYT
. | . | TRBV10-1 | ASSEYRGQETQY
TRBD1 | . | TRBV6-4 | ASVQGAHGYT
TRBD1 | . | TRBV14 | ASRGTGGYGYT
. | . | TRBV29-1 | SVLPGGGNQPQH
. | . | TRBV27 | ASSYSGTPGTEAF
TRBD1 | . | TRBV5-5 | ASSSTGVDTEAF
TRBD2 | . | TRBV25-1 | ASRKSGGSHTGELF
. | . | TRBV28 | ASSFRDYGYT
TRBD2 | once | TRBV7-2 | ASSPGTSGRDNEQF
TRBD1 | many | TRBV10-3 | AISESPGQSNQPQH
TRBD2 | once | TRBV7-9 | ASSNTLARGGPGTGELF
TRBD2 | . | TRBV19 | ATRRGGGSYEQY
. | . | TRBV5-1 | ASSLLGATGTDTQY
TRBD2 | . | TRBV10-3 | ALATSGIHEQY
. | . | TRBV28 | ASAVDSDPKEETQY
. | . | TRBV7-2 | ASSRNPGLRGWEQY
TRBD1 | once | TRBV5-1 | ASSWGQGARGYT
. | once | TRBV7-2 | ASSLEVGHSNQPQH